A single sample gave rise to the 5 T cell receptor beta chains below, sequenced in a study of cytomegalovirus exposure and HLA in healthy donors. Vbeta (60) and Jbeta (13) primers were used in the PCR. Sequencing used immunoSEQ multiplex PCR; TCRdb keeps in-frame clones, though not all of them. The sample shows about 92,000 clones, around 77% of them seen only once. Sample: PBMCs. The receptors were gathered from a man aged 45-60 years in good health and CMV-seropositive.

Written as DNA, the CDR3 is TGTGCCATCAGTGCCGATATGAGAAACTATGGCTACACCTTC. It is translated as CAISADMRNYGYTF. The gene calls are TRBV10-3 and TRBJ1-2; D unclear. The CDR3 contains 14 residues. In germline, CDR1 is ENHRY, CDR2 SYGVKD. V was cut by 4 bases and J by 2 bases, with 11 bases left in between.

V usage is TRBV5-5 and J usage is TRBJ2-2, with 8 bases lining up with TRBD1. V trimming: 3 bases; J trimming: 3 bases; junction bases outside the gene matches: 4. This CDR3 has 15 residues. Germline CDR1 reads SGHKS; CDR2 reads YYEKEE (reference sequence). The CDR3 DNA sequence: TGTGCCAGCAGCTGGGGACAGGTGGACACCGGGGAGCTGTTTTTT. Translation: CASSWGQVDTGELFF.

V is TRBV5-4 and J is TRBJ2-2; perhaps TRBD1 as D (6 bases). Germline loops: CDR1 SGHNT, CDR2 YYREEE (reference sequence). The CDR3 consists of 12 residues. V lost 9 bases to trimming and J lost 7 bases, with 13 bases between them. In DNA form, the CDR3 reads TGTGCCATTGCCGAGGGGGACGGGGAGCTGTTTTTT. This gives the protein CAIAEGDGELFF.

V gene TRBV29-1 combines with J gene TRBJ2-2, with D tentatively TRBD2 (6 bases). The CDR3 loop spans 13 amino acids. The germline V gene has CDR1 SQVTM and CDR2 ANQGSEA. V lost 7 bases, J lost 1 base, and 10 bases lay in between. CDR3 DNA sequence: TGCAGCGGGCGGGACGGGAACACCGGGGAGCTGTTTTTT. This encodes CSGRDGNTGELFF.

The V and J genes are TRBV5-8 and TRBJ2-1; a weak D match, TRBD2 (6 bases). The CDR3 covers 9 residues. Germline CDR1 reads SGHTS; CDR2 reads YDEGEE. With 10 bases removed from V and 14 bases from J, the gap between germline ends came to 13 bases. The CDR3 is CARNGGKFF. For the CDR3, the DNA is TGTGCCCGCAACGGGGGAAAGTTCTTC.